The clone carrying this TCR beta chain is a singleton in its sample. The antigen is undetermined. The method was immunoSEQ multiplex PCR; TCRdb's version includes in-frame clones alone and lacks a portion of them. The sample lists 60,000 or so clones, just over 75% seen once, with roughly 4% in the top ten. This entry is derived from a study of radiotherapy plus CTLA-4 blockade in lung cancer. As for the study in general: Objective responses occurred in about a sixth of patients; roughly 30% had disease control.

Study-wide findings and caveats: Among blood TCR repertoires after radiotherapy plus ipilimumab, tumor-derived clones expanded.

V dropped 4 bases and J dropped 5 bases, with 9 bases sitting between them. This CDR3 has 14 residues. Germline CDR1 LNHDA, CDR2 SQIVND (reference sequence). The genes are TRBV19 and TRBJ1-6; D perhaps matches TRBD1 (5 bases). The starting material was peripheral blood, obtained from a patient treated with radiotherapy plus ipilimumab. The clonotype originates from a human donor with non-small cell lung cancer who had a partial response to radiotherapy plus ipilimumab. The CDR3 protein is CASSTRGNNSPLHF. For the CDR3, the DNA is TGTGCCAGTAGTACCCGGGGGAATAATTCACCCCTCCACTTT. Complete variable domain (other parts from reference TRBV19 and TRBJ1-6): DGGITQSPKYLFRKEGQNVTLSCEQNLNHDAMYWYRQDPGQGLRLIYYSQIVNDFQKGDIAEGYSVSREKKESFPLTVTSAQKNPTAFYLCASSTRGNNSPLHFGNGTRLTVT.